The TCR beta chain under discussion was sequenced for a study of shared clonotypes between healthy human individuals. Germline-derived CDR1 and CDR2 are SGHTA and FQGNSA. The V gene end was trimmed by 6 bases and the J gene end by 5 bases; junction bases not matched to a gene: 14. CDR3 length: 16 residues. This clone was counted a single time. The data were produced by immunoSEQ multiplex PCR, yet TCRdb's version contains in-frame clones alone and is incomplete. This table holds approximately 1.5 million clones, 98% found once. This receptor was identified in a man aged 30 to 39 in good health. V gene TRBV7-2 combines with J gene TRBJ2-5, with 8 nucleotides matching TRBD2. Sequenced: naive CD4+ T cells sorted from blood. Stated subset: CD45RA+ positively selected. This CDR3 reads CASRRGGTVVRETQYF. CDR3 DNA sequence: TGTGCCAGCAGACGGGGGGGAACGGTAGTTCGGGAGACCCAGTACTTC.